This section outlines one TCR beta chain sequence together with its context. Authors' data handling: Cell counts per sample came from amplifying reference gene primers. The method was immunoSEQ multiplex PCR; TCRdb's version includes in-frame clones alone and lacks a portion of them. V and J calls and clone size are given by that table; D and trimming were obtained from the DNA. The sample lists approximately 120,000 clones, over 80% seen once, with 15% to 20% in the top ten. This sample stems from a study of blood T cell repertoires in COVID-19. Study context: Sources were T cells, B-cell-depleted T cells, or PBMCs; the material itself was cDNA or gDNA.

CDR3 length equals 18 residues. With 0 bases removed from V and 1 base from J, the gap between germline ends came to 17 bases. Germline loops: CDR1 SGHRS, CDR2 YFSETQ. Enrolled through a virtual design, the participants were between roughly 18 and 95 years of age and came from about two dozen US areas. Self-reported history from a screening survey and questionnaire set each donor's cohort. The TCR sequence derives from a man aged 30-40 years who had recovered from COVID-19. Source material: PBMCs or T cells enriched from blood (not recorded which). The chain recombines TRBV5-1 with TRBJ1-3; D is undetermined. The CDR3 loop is CASSLGSGISLSGNTIYF. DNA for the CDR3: TGCGCCAGCAGCTTGGGGTCGGGTATCTCTCTGTCTGGAAACACCATATATTTT.